This T cell receptor (beta chain) was sequenced in a study of blood T cell repertoires in COVID-19. Measured with immunoSEQ multiplex PCR; TCRdb has only the in-frame clones, and not every one. The repertoire holds 150,000 to 200,000 clones, approximately 90% seen once, with about 6.3% in the top ten. The CDR3 extends over 14 amino acids. The germline V gene encodes CDR1 MGHRA and CDR2 YSYEKL. As concerns this clone: The junction and the germline gene differ at one end; a read error may be behind it.

V usage is TRBV4-1 and J usage is TRBJ1-2; 7 bases are a match to TRBD1. The specimen sequenced was PBMCs or T cells enriched from blood (not recorded which). The source is a woman in her forties or fifties who had recovered from COVID-19. In DNA form, the CDR3 reads TGCGCCAGCAGCCAACCGACAGGGTCATATGTCTACACCTTC. Protein: CASSQPTGSYVYTF.